This TCR beta chain was sequenced for a study of control samples from healthy donors and cancer patients. Profiled with immunoSEQ multiplex PCR; TCRdb holds only in-frame clones, not every one. The sample includes around 77,000 clones, roughly 92% seen only once; the top ten take 5.8%. The sample was blood. This receptor was taken from a woman aged 60-75 years in good health.

CDR3 residues: CASSDTGPSSGNTIYF. CDR3 DNA: TGTGCCAGCAGCGATACAGGGCCTTCTTCTGGAAACACCATATATTTT. The J gene is TRBJ1-3, the V gene TRBV11-2, with D perhaps TRBD1 (6 bases). With 5 bases removed from V and 1 base from J, the gap between germline ends came to 15 bases. This CDR3 spans 16 amino acids. The germline V gene has CDR1 SGHAT and CDR2 FQNNGV.